The present T cell receptor beta chain was sequenced within a study of OX40 agonist ivuxolimab in advanced cancers. Study results and limitations: Nonresponders, in some cases, also had low normalized T-cell clonal expansion. At 0.1 to 3.0 mg/kg, CD4+ and CD8+ blood T cells expanded clonally by week 6.

At baseline, cycle 4 day 1, and cycle 7 day 1, blood was sampled. Sequencing used immunoSEQ multiplex PCR; TCRdb keeps in-frame clones, though not all of them. The sample records 60,000 to 80,000 clones, more than 65% being singletons. Note on this clone: Its antigen is unidentified.

V was shortened by 0 bases and J by 2 bases, with 16 bases between the two germline ends. CDR3 length: 18 residues. Germline CDR1 is MRHNA and CDR2 is SNTAGT. The sample consisted of CD4+ or CD8+ T cells sorted from blood, taken in a trial of the OX40 agonist ivuxolimab. This clonotype was sampled from an adult with an advanced solid tumor such as melanoma, head and neck, liver or kidney cancer. This chain connects TRBV6-4 to TRBJ2-2, with D tentatively TRBD2 (5 bases). The CDR3 loop is CASSDSRLAGANTGELFF. The DNA for the CDR3 is TGTGCCAGCAGTGACTCTCGTCTAGCAGGCGCTAACACCGGGGAGCTGTTTTTT.